The next 30 T cell receptor beta chains were all read from a single sample in a study of cytomegalovirus exposure and HLA in healthy donors (TCRdb year 2017). The library was obtained by the immunoSEQ multiplex PCR assay. TCRdb holds this immuneACCESS table with in-frame rearrangements only. Some clones are missing; in checked studies, unresolved V genes explain under half, and the rest has no known cause. This sample is represented by some 170,000 clones; roughly 84% of them were singletons. The top ten hold roughly a tenth of the sample. What was sequenced was PBMCs. Receptor source: a man aged 25 to 40 in good health and CMV-seropositive.

The chain carries TRBV13 and TRBJ2-5; 8 nucleotides line up with TRBD1. The CDR3 runs to 14 residues. The J segment lost 9 bases and the V segment lost 4 bases, leaving 10 bases of the junction unmatched. From germline, CDR1 is PRHDT and CDR2 FYEKMQ (reference sequence). CDR3 sequence (DNA): TGTGCCAGCAGCTCCGACAGGGGCGCACTGGCCCAGTACTTC. This translates into CASSSDRGALAQYF.

The table lists this clone with a few counts. CDR3 protein: CAWSVLARYNEQFF. In DNA, the CDR3 is TGTGCCTGGAGTGTCCTAGCGAGGTACAATGAGCAGTTCTTC. The chain couples TRBV30 to TRBJ2-1; weak D call: TRBD2 (6 bases). V was clipped by 0 bases and J by 4 bases, with 10 bases between them. The CDR3 sequence is 14 residues long. CDR1 is GTSNPN, CDR2 SVGIG, per germline (reference sequence). The whole variable domain, remainder taken from reference TRBV30 and TRBJ2-1, is SQTIHQWPATLVQPVGSPLSLECTVEGTSNPNLYWYRQAAGRGLQLLFYSVGIGQISSEVPQNLSASRPQDRQFILSSKKLLLSDSGFYLCAWSVLARYNEQFFGPGTRLTVL.

The chain employs TRBV10-1 and TRBJ2-7, with 8 positions matching TRBD2. The J segment lost 0 bases and the V segment lost 2 bases, leaving 3 bases of the junction unmatched. Per the germline V gene, CDR1 is WNHNN and CDR2 is SYGVQD (reference sequence). The CDR3 totals 15 residues. Here the CDR3 DNA reads TGCGCCAGCAGTGAGAGCGGGAGAAGCTCCTACGAGCAGTACTTC. It encodes CASSESGRSSYEQYF.

V is TRBV4-1 and J is TRBJ1-1, with D uncertain. The germline gives CDR1 MGHRA, CDR2 YSYEKL. V gave up 5 bases and J gave up 1 base, with 17 bases separating them. The CDR3 spans 16 residues. The CDR3 bases are TGCGCCAGCAGCGAAGGGTCCCTCGGAGAGAACACTGAAGCTTTCTTT. Amino acids: CASSEGSLGENTEAFF.

This chain links TRBV18 with TRBJ2-5, with D tentatively TRBD2 (6 bases). V was trimmed by 2 bases and J by 4 bases, leaving 14 bases between them. Germline V gene data show CDR1 as KGHSH and CDR2 as LQKENI. The CDR3 loop spans 15 amino acids. The CDR3 region has the DNA TGTGCCAGCTCACCAAATGCGGGGATCCGAGAGACCCAGTACTTC. The encoded protein is CASSPNAGIRETQYF.

This clone occurred once. At one end, the junction sequence differs from germline, possibly due to a read error. The rearrangement links TRBV30 to TRBJ2-1, with D perhaps TRBD2 (6 bases). The germline gives CDR1 GTSNPN, CDR2 SVGIG (reference sequence). The CDR3 is 11 amino acids. The CDR3 DNA is TGTGCCTGGACCAGGCGGGGAGCCCTCCTCTTC. Translated, it gives CAWTRRGALLF.

This chain links TRBV7-9 with TRBJ2-7; 9 bases fit TRBD1. V was clipped by 0 bases and J by 0 bases; unmatched bases: 6. Germline V lookup: CDR1 SEHNR, CDR2 FQNEAQ (reference sequence). The CDR3 extends over 17 amino acids. The CDR3 bases are TGTGCCAGCAGCTTAGCGATCGGACAGGGGAACTCCTACGAGCAGTACTTC. This translates into CASSLAIGQGNSYEQYF.

V usage is TRBV5-1 and J usage is TRBJ2-5; no definite D call. The V end lost 1 base, the J end lost 5 bases, and 15 bases lay between the germline ends. Germline lookup yields CDR1 SGHRS and CDR2 YFSETQ. CDR3 size: 15 residues. CDR3 in amino acids: CASSLYLLSPETQYF. The CDR3 DNA reads TGCGCCAGCAGCTTGTATCTCCTGAGCCCGGAGACCCAGTACTTC.

CDR3 region: CATSRGRTPDYEQYF. CDR3 nucleotides: TGTGCCACCAGCAGAGGTAGGACACCCGACTACGAGCAGTACTTC. This chain links TRBV15 with TRBJ2-7; D is perhaps TRBD1 (5 bases). V was pared by 1 base and J by 3 bases, with 13 bases between. Germline V gene lookup returns CDR1 LNHNV and CDR2 YYDKDF (reference sequence). This CDR3 is 15 amino acids long.

This chain connects TRBV7-2 to TRBJ1-1; the D is unclear. Germline loops: CDR1 SGHTA, CDR2 FQGNSA. The CDR3 runs to 15 residues. Deletions cut 1 base from V and 0 bases from J, with 9 bases between. This chain's CDR3 is CASSLVRRMNTEAFF. The DNA of the CDR3 is TGTGCCAGCAGCTTAGTGCGGCGGATGAACACTGAAGCTTTCTTT.

The chain couples TRBV4-3 to TRBJ2-1; weak D call: TRBD1 (5 bases). From germline, CDR1 is LGHNA and CDR2 YSLEER. This CDR3 region has 13 residues. V lost 4 bases and J lost 10, with 14 bases in between. The CDR3 spells CASSPSTDTEQFF. Written as DNA, the CDR3 is TGCGCCAGCAGCCCCTCCACGGACACGGAGCAGTTCTTC.

The chain links TRBV19 to TRBJ2-2, with unresolved D. The V and J ends lost 6 bases and 0 bases respectively, with 11 bases between them. The CDR3 is made up of 15 amino acids. CDR1 is LNHDA and CDR2 is SQIVND in the germline V gene (reference sequence). CDR3 sequence reads: CASRLQPSNTGELFF. CDR3 nucleotide sequence: TGTGCCAGTAGGTTACAGCCATCGAACACCGGGGAGCTGTTTTTT.

The rearrangement joins TRBV6-5 to TRBJ1-6; D possibly corresponds to TRBD1 (5 bases). CDR1 and CDR2 (germline): MNHEY, SVGAGI. The CDR3 runs to 13 residues. The V end lost 0 bases, the J end lost 8 bases, and 5 bases lay between the germline ends. The CDR3 reads CASSYSGDSPLHF. The CDR3 region has the DNA TGTGCCAGCAGTTACTCAGGGGATTCACCCCTCCACTTT.

This chain links TRBV5-1 with TRBJ2-7, with a weak D call TRBD1 (6 bases). CDR1 and CDR2 (germline): SGHRS, YFSETQ. There are 12 residues in the CDR3. V was pared by 7 bases and J by 6 bases, with 14 bases between. CDR3 coding DNA: TGCGCCAGCGGGGGCGAGGTTAGCGAGCAGTACTTC. Translated, it gives CASGGEVSEQYF.

The chain joins TRBV7-8 to TRBJ2-7; tentatively, D is TRBD2 (6 bases). The ends were cut back, 2 bases at V and 5 bases at J, with 13 bases in the middle. Germline lookup yields CDR1 SGHVS and CDR2 FQNEAQ. The CDR3 has 14 residues. Written as DNA, the CDR3 is TGTGCCAGCAGCTTATTCCCGGGGGACCACGAGCAGTACTTC. Translation gives CASSLFPGDHEQYF.

The genes are TRBV5-1 and TRBJ2-1, with D possibly TRBD2 on 6 matching bases. The V gene's germline CDR1 is SGHRS and CDR2 YFSETQ. The CDR3 length is 13 residues. Between the trimmed V and J ends, which lost 7 bases and 8 bases, there was a span of 16 bases. This CDR3 reads CASWDPPGDEQFF. The CDR3 DNA reads as TGCGCCAGCTGGGACCCACCGGGGGATGAGCAGTTCTTC.

The V call is TRBV6-1, the J call TRBJ2-5; a possible D gene is TRBD2 (6 bases). V was trimmed by 3 bases and J by 11 bases, leaving 19 bases between them. The CDR3 contains 14 residues. The germline CDR1 and CDR2 sequences are MNHNS and SASEGT. CDR3 sequence reads: CASSDSGVPTKQYF. In DNA form, the CDR3 reads TGTGCCAGCAGTGATTCGGGGGTCCCTACGAAGCAGTACTTC.

V usage is TRBV29-1 and J usage is TRBJ2-2; D remains unclear. The CDR3 is made up of 12 amino acids. CDR1 SQVTM and CDR2 ANQGSEA come from the germline V gene. V lost 4 bases, J lost 4 bases, and 7 bases lay in between. The CDR3 sequence: CSVVVFTGELFF. The CDR3 nucleotides read TGCAGCGTTGTAGTGTTCACCGGGGAGCTGTTTTTT.

The chain joins TRBV28 to TRBJ2-5; no reliable D call. Between the trimmed V and J ends, which lost 7 bases and 0 bases, there was a span of 12 bases. This CDR3 is built from 14 residues. The germline V gene has CDR1 MDHEN and CDR2 SYDVKM. The CDR3 nucleotides are TGTGCCAGCAACCATAACAGTAACCAAGAGACCCAGTACTTC. Translating gives CASNHNSNQETQYF. The entire variable domain, with the rest obtained from reference TRBV28 and TRBJ2-5, is as follows: DVKVTQSSRYLVKRTGEKVFLECVQDMDHENMFWYRQDPGLGLRLIYFSYDVKMKEKGDIPEGYSVSREKKERFSLILESASTNQTSMYLCASNHNSNQETQYFGPGTRLLVL.

V gene TRBV30 combines with J gene TRBJ1-2, with D hard to call. Germline V gene data show CDR1 as GTSNPN and CDR2 as SVGIG (reference sequence). This CDR3 is built from 11 residues. The V gene lost 3 bases and the J gene lost 6 bases, with 8 bases spanning the gap. The CDR3 here is CAWRRGNGYTF. In DNA, the CDR3 is TGTGCCTGGAGACGCGGGAATGGCTACACCTTC.

This clone was counted only a few times. The chain carries TRBV30 and TRBJ2-2; the D gene is possibly TRBD1 (6 bases). The V and J ends lost 0 bases and 6 bases respectively, with 11 bases between them. Germline CDR1 and CDR2: GTSNPN and SVGIG (reference sequence). The CDR3 is 14 residues long. The CDR3 bases are TGTGCCTGGAGTGTACATTCAGGGGCCGGGGAGCTGTTTTTT. Protein: CAWSVHSGAGELFF.

V usage is TRBV2 and J usage is TRBJ2-5; maybe TRBD1 (5 bases). CDR1 and CDR2 (germline): SNHLY, FYNNEI. Deletions cut 2 bases from V and 6 bases from J, with 16 bases between. The CDR3 contains 15 residues. CDR3 sequence: CASSELQGPLKTQYF. Written as DNA, the CDR3 is TGTGCCAGCAGTGAATTGCAGGGCCCCCTTAAGACCCAGTACTTC.

This CDR3 is CASSVGDSLEQFF. The DNA for the CDR3 is TGTGCCAGCAGCGTAGGGGACAGCCTTGAGCAGTTCTTC. This chain links TRBV9 with TRBJ2-1; 7 bases are a match to TRBD1. Unmatched junction bases numbered 3, after V lost 0 bases and J lost 9 bases. CDR3 length: 13 residues. The germline gives CDR1 SGDLS, CDR2 YYNGEE. Complete variable domain (other parts from reference TRBV9 and TRBJ2-1): DSGVTQTPKHLITATGQRVTLRCSPRSGDLSVYWYQQSLDQGLQFLIQYYNGEERAKGNILERFSAQQFPDLHSELNLSSLELGDSALYFCASSVGDSLEQFFGPGTRLTVL.

The chain links TRBV4-1 to TRBJ2-1; 9 nucleotides line up with TRBD2. The trim removed 1 base at V and 5 bases at J, leaving 6 bases unmatched. Per germline, CDR1 MGHRA and CDR2 YSYEKL. The CDR3 has 16 residues. For the CDR3, the DNA is TGCGCCAGCAGCCAAGGAATAGCTAGCGGGAACAATGAGCAGTTCTTC. This sequence encodes CASSQGIASGNNEQFF.

The rearrangement links TRBV2 to TRBJ1-1, with 7 bases lining up with TRBD1. The V gene's germline CDR1 is SNHLY and CDR2 FYNNEI. The V gene end was trimmed by 1 base and the J gene end by 1 base; junction bases not matched to a gene: 6. The CDR3 length is 16 residues. CDR3 in DNA: TGTGCCAGCAGTGAAGGTCTTGACAGGGAGAACACTGAAGCTTTCTTT. Translated: CASSEGLDRENTEAFF.

This chain connects TRBV4-3 to TRBJ2-7; 7 bases are shared with TRBD2. V gave up 1 base and J gave up 4 bases; unmatched junction bases: 7. The CDR3 sequence is 15 residues long. Per germline, CDR1 LGHNA and CDR2 YSLEER. The CDR3 DNA reads TGCGCCAGCAGCCAAGTAGCCAGCGGGGCTTACGAGCAGTACTTC. As protein: CASSQVASGAYEQYF.

V usage is TRBV11-3 and J usage is TRBJ2-1, with TRBD2 matching over 8 bases. The V segment lost 5 bases and the J segment 5 bases; nucleotides outside the gene matches: 5. The germline CDR1 and CDR2 sequences are SGHNT and YENEEA. The CDR3 has 14 residues. This CDR3 is CASSLTGGDNEQFF. In nucleotides, the CDR3 is TGTGCCAGCAGCCTAACGGGGGGGGACAATGAGCAGTTCTTC. The variable domain in full, completed from reference TRBV11-3 and TRBJ2-1, reads EAGVVQSPRYKIIEKKQPVAFWCNPISGHNTLYWYLQNLGQGPELLIRYENEEAVDDSQLPKDRFSAERLKGVDSTLKIQPAELGDSAVYLCASSLTGGDNEQFFGPGTRLTVL.

The rearrangement uses TRBV19 and TRBJ1-3; 7 nucleotides match TRBD1. The CDR3 is made up of 15 amino acids. The J segment lost 2 bases and the V segment lost 3 bases, leaving 4 bases of the junction unmatched. From germline, CDR1 is LNHDA and CDR2 SQIVND (reference sequence). The CDR3 DNA reads TGTGCCAGTAGTATTGGCGACAGGGCTGGAAACACCATATATTTT. Protein sequence: CASSIGDRAGNTIYF.

This chain links TRBV30 with TRBJ2-2, with 8 bases identical to TRBD1. The V gene's germline CDR1 is GTSNPN and CDR2 SVGIG (reference sequence). V shed 3 bases, J shed 4 bases, and the junction held 7 bases outside the gene matches. The CDR3 has 15 amino acids. DNA of the CDR3: TGTGCCTGGAGAGGTGGCAGGGGGCCCACCGGGGAGCTGTTTTTT. This encodes CAWRGGRGPTGELFF.

The genes are TRBV7-2 and TRBJ1-6; weak D call: TRBD1 (5 bases). The CDR3 is made up of 16 amino acids. In germline, CDR1 is SGHTA, CDR2 FQGNSA. Trimming pared 1 base from V and 8 bases from J, leaving 15 bases between. Written as DNA, the CDR3 is TGTGCCAGCAGCTTAGGATATAATAGGGGTTATTCACCCCTCCACTTT. Its translation: CASSLGYNRGYSPLHF.